These 11 T cell receptor beta chains share one sample of origin, sequenced in a study of T-cell reconstitution after alpha-beta-depleted transplantation in children. Unique molecular identifiers tagged the TCRbeta library. TCRdb reprocessed the PCR reads via MiXCR and lists one record per CDR3 protein. Counted here are about 17,000 distinct CDR3 sequences, over 5% occurring once; the ten biggest clones make up about 7%. Sequenced material: PBMCs, taken before TCRalphabeta/CD19-depleted stem cell transplant. These receptor sequences come from a boy aged 10-17 years with acute lymphoblastic leukemia, due to receive a stem cell transplant.

In its sample, this clonotype ranks as medium-sized. The chain is built from TRBV20-1 and TRBJ1-4; 10 bases map to TRBD1. The CDR3 length is 15 residues. The ends lost 6 bases at V and 8 bases at J; junction bases unmatched: 12. From germline, CDR1 is DFQATT and CDR2 SNEGSKA (reference sequence). The CDR3 DNA is TGCAGTGCAAATGATCGGGGACAGGGGTACGAAAAACTGTTTTTT. Its translation: CSANDRGQGYEKLFF.

This clonotype has a count of ten or more. The chain combines TRBV18 with TRBJ2-5, with no clear D. Trimming stripped 3 bases from V and 1 base from J, with 12 bases between. The CDR3 length is 15 residues. In germline, CDR1 is KGHSH, CDR2 LQKENI. The CDR3 DNA follows: TGTGCCAGCTCACCCACCGACACGACCCAAGAGACCCAGTACTTC. Translating gives CASSPTDTTQETQYF.

This clonotype was seen repeatedly, ten times or more. The CDR3 sequence is CASSVDSQETQYF. The CDR3 DNA follows: TGTGCCAGCAGCGTGGACAGCCAAGAGACCCAGTACTTC. The chain has TRBV9 and TRBJ2-5; TRBD1 might be the D (6 bases). The germline V gene encodes CDR1 SGDLS and CDR2 YYNGEE. V lost 2 bases to trimming and J lost 1 base, with 6 bases between them. The CDR3 extends over 13 amino acids.

There are many counts of this clonotype. The genes are TRBV20-1 and TRBJ2-5, with D tentatively TRBD1 or TRBD2 (5 bases each). This CDR3 contains 15 residues. Trimming shortened V by 3 bases and J by 2 bases, and 16 bases separated the two germline ends. CDR1 and CDR2 from the germline V gene are DFQATT and SNEGSKA (reference sequence). Here the CDR3 DNA reads TGCAGTGCTAGGGTACCACCGGGGCGTCAAGAGACCCAGTACTTC. It encodes CSARVPPGRQETQYF.

In its sample, this clonotype was seen a few times. V is TRBV7-6 and J is TRBJ2-7; a possible D gene is TRBD1 (6 bases). The CDR3 loop spans 16 amino acids. Trimming took 5 bases from V and 1 from J, leaving 18 bases between them. Per the germline V gene, CDR1 is SGHVS and CDR2 is FNYEAQ. In DNA, the CDR3 is TGTGCCAGCAGCCAAGGGGCCGGGACATCTTCCTACGAGCAGTACTTC. It codes for CASSQGAGTSSYEQYF. The full variable domain, rest sourced from reference TRBV7-6 and TRBJ2-7, is GAGVSQSPRYKVTKRGQDVALRCDPISGHVSLYWYRQALGQGPEFLTYFNYEAQQDKSGLPNDRFSAERPEGSISTLTIQRTEQRDSAMYRCASSQGAGTSSYEQYFGPGTRLTVT.

This clonotype is medium-sized in the sample. The junction shows a germline mismatch at one end, possibly a read error. V usage is TRBV4-1 and J usage is TRBJ1-6; D not resolved. The CDR3 sequence is 18 residues long. Germline V gives CDR1 MGHRA, CDR2 YSYEKL. CDR3 sequence reads: CASNQVDMGWSYNSPLHF. DNA for the CDR3: TGCGCCAGCAACCAAGTAGATATGGGTTGGTCCTATAATTCACCCCTCCACTTT.

Note on this clonotype: Relative to the germline gene, one junction end is altered; a read error may explain this. This chain joins TRBV5-5 and TRBJ2-2, with D possibly being TRBD1 or TRBD2 (6 bases each). CDR1 SGHKS and CDR2 YYEKEE come from the germline V gene (reference sequence). The CDR3 loop spans 14 amino acids. The chain's CDR3 is CASSRGQRCGELLF. The CDR3 nucleotides read TGTGCCAGCAGCCGGGGGCAGAGATGCGGGGAGCTGCTTTTT.

This clonotype was counted at least ten times. The rearrangement joins TRBV6-5 to TRBJ2-3, with 9 bases lining up with TRBD2. Trimming cost V 10 bases and J 0 bases; bases outside gene matches: 5. This CDR3 has 14 residues. The germline V gene encodes CDR1 MNHEY and CDR2 SVGAGI. The CDR3 sequence is CANRLAASTDTQYF. DNA for the CDR3: TGTGCCAACAGACTAGCGGCTAGCACAGATACGCAGTATTTT.

This clonotype was observed many times. The chain joins TRBV7-2 to TRBJ2-1; no clear D gene. The germline V and J ends were trimmed by 1 base and 6 bases, with 7 bases remaining between them. Germline V gene sequence: CDR1 SGHTA, CDR2 FQGNSA. The CDR3 sequence is 13 residues long. Here the CDR3 reads CASSLEASNEQFF. The DNA for the CDR3 is TGTGCCAGCAGCTTAGAGGCGAGCAATGAGCAGTTCTTC.

In this sample, this clonotype turned up many times. The rearrangement joins TRBV10-3 to TRBJ2-7, with 7 bases that match TRBD1. V trimming: 0 bases; J trimming: 8 bases; junction bases outside the gene matches: 10. The CDR3 contains 15 residues. The germline CDR1 and CDR2 sequences are ENHRY and SYGVKD. The CDR3 DNA reads as TGTGCCATCAGTGAGTCCGGGACAGCCACCTTACAGCAGTACTTC. Amino acid sequence: CAISESGTATLQQYF.

This clonotype is medium-sized (0.01 to 0.1%) in the sample. The rearrangement links TRBV4-2 to TRBJ1-1; D is possibly TRBD1 (6 bases). Germline assignment: CDR1 LGHNA and CDR2 YNFKEQ. V dropped 1 base and J dropped 1 base, with 16 bases sitting between them. This CDR3 region has 17 residues. The CDR3 is CASSQAWFRGPNTEAFF. The CDR3, as DNA: TGTGCCAGCAGCCAAGCTTGGTTCAGGGGACCGAACACTGAAGCTTTCTTT.